Presented here are 30 T cell receptor beta chains from one specimen sequenced in a study of blood T cell repertoires in COVID-19. The method was immunoSEQ multiplex PCR; TCRdb's version includes in-frame clones alone and lacks a portion of them. Among around 150,000 clones, 80% were seen once, and the ten largest hold roughly 5.3%. Specimen: peripheral blood. These receptors all come from a woman between 45 and 60 years old with acute or convalescent COVID-19.

This clone was picked up a small number of times. J is TRBJ1-1 and V is TRBV3-1 (or the pseudogene TRBV3-2); the D is unclear. Germline CDR1 and CDR2: LGHDT and YNNKEL (reference sequence). CDR3 length equals 15 residues. V was shortened by 4 bases and J by 3 bases, with 15 bases between the two germline ends. The CDR3 here is CASSPDPVEDTEAFF. CDR3 coding DNA: TGTGCCAGCAGCCCAGACCCAGTGGAGGACACTGAAGCTTTCTTT.

The V and J genes are TRBV3-1 (or the pseudogene TRBV3-2) and TRBJ2-1; TRBD2 agrees at 9 bases. The germline gives CDR1 LGHDT, CDR2 YNNKEL (reference sequence). The V segment lost 4 bases and the J segment 5 bases; nucleotides outside the gene matches: 6. The CDR3 consists of 15 residues. Here the CDR3 reads CASSPPSGEHNEQFF. In nucleotides, the CDR3 is TGTGCCAGCAGCCCGCCTAGCGGGGAACACAATGAGCAGTTCTTC.

The table lists this clone with a few counts. This chain links TRBV30 with TRBJ2-7, with a tentative D call TRBD2 (6 bases). Between the trimmed V and J ends, which lost 0 bases and 3 bases, there was a span of 9 bases. This CDR3 has 13 amino acids. Germline values: CDR1 GTSNPN, CDR2 SVGIG (reference sequence). DNA for the CDR3: TGTGCCTGGAGTGTGGGACTGAACTACGAGCAGTACTTC. It yields the protein CAWSVGLNYEQYF.

About this clone itself: At one boundary the junction diverges from the germline segment, which might be a read error. The V call is TRBV6-6, the J call TRBJ1-2; no clear D gene. The V gene's germline CDR1 is MNHNY and CDR2 SVGAGI (reference sequence). This CDR3 region has 14 residues. CDR3 in amino acids: CASSTGGSNYGYTF. CDR3 sequence (DNA): TGTGCCAGCAGTACCGGCGGCTCTAATTATGGCTACACCTTC.

The chain's CDR3 is CASSLTKTNNYGYTF. In nucleotides, the CDR3 is TGTGCCAGCAGCTTAACGAAAACTAATAACTATGGCTACACCTTC. The J gene is TRBJ1-2, the V gene TRBV7-3; D gene uncertain. The CDR3 extends over 15 amino acids. Trimming cost V 0 bases and J 1 base, with 9 bases left between them. The V gene's germline CDR1 is SGHTA and CDR2 FQGTGA.

The chain has TRBV6-1 and TRBJ2-2, with 9 positions matching TRBD1. J was trimmed by 7 bases and V by 4 bases; bases with no gene match: 13. The length of the CDR3 is 17 residues. Germline assignment: CDR1 MNHNS and CDR2 SASEGT. The CDR3 sequence: CASSAQTGGKGLGELFF. DNA of the CDR3: TGTGCCAGCAGTGCCCAAACAGGGGGCAAAGGCCTCGGGGAGCTGTTTTTT.

This chain uses TRBV5-5 with TRBJ2-2, with D maybe TRBD2 (6 bases). Germline V gene sequence: CDR1 SGHKS, CDR2 YYEKEE (reference sequence). The CDR3 length is 13 residues. Trimming took off 5 bases at V and 2 bases at J, with 7 bases between the two ends. The CDR3 protein is CASRGGNTGELFF. The DNA of the CDR3 is TGTGCCAGCAGGGGGGGAAACACCGGGGAGCTGTTTTTT.

This chain connects TRBV3-1 (or the pseudogene TRBV3-2) to TRBJ2-5; tentatively, D is TRBD2 (5 bases). CDR1 is LGHDT and CDR2 is YNNKEL in the germline V gene (reference sequence). Trimming removed 1 base from V and 2 bases from J, with 11 bases in between. The CDR3 has 15 amino acids. The CDR3 protein is CASSQGTRGQETQYF. The DNA of the CDR3 is TGTGCCAGCAGCCAAGGAACTCGCGGGCAAGAGACCCAGTACTTC.

The chain uses TRBV7-6 and TRBJ1-1; the D is unclear. Germline values: CDR1 SGHVS, CDR2 FNYEAQ. The CDR3 runs to 13 residues. Between the trimmed V and J ends, which lost 1 base and 4 bases, there was a span of 7 bases. The CDR3 reads CASSLGAVTEAFF. The CDR3 DNA sequence: TGTGCCAGCAGCTTAGGGGCTGTCACTGAAGCTTTCTTT.

This chain joins TRBV7-2 and TRBJ2-7, with TRBD2 identical over 8 bases. The CDR3 loop spans 14 amino acids. Germline V gives CDR1 SGHTA, CDR2 FQGNSA. Unmatched junction bases numbered 2, after V lost 1 base and J lost 3 bases. The CDR3 nucleotides are TGTGCCAGCAGCTTAGGGACTAGCTTCTACGAGCAGTACTTC. As protein: CASSLGTSFYEQYF.

The chain employs TRBV4-2 and TRBJ2-4; tentative D call: TRBD1 (8 bases). Germline lookup yields CDR1 LGHNA and CDR2 YNFKEQ. Trimming took off 5 bases at V and 9 bases at J, with 20 bases between the two ends. The CDR3 has 15 residues. CDR3 in DNA: TGTGCCAGCAGCAACCTACAGACAGGGGAGGGCATTCAGTACTTC. This gives the protein CASSNLQTGEGIQYF.

The chain links TRBV4-3 to TRBJ1-2; TRBD1 aligns across 8 bases. The germline V gene has CDR1 LGHNA and CDR2 YSLEER. V gave up 8 bases and J gave up 4 bases; unmatched junction bases: 6. CDR3 size: 13 residues. CDR3 sequence (DNA): TGCGCCAGCGGACCAGGGGGCTTCTATGGCTACACCTTC. Translated: CASGPGGFYGYTF.

V usage is TRBV6-2 or TRBV6-3 and J usage is TRBJ1-6, with 8 nucleotides matching TRBD1. Germline V gene data show CDR1 as MNHEY and CDR2 as SVGEGT. This CDR3 contains 16 residues. Losses at the gene ends were 8 bases for V and 8 bases for J; bases not matched to a gene: 14. CDR3 DNA: TGTGCCAGCGGCCAGAAGAAGGACAGGGATTATTCACCCCTCCACTTT. This codes for CASGQKKDRDYSPLHF.

This clone was picked up a small number of times. The rearrangement uses TRBV27 and TRBJ2-1, with 7 bases aligning to TRBD2. The germline V gene encodes CDR1 MNHEY and CDR2 SMNVEV (reference sequence). The CDR3 totals 15 residues. V lost 5 bases, J lost 8 bases, and 12 bases stayed unmatched. The CDR3 here is CASSPLQGTMDEQFF. CDR3 coding DNA: TGTGCCAGCAGTCCCTTACAAGGGACTATGGATGAGCAGTTCTTC.

The chain is built from TRBV24-1 and TRBJ2-7, with D hard to call. This CDR3 region has 12 residues. Germline V gives CDR1 KGHDR, CDR2 SFDVKD. V was clipped by 4 bases and J by 4 bases, with 7 bases between them. Here the CDR3 reads CATSDPPYEQYF. In DNA, the CDR3 is TGTGCCACCAGTGACCCTCCGTACGAGCAGTACTTC.

The chain joins TRBV18 to TRBJ1-1; D unresolved. This CDR3 region has 14 residues. With 3 bases removed from V and 5 bases from J, the gap between germline ends came to 13 bases. Germline V lookup: CDR1 KGHSH, CDR2 LQKENI. In nucleotides, the CDR3 is TGTGCCAGCTCACCCTCGGGTTTCGGAACTGAAGCTTTCTTT. Its translation: CASSPSGFGTEAFF.

The chain carries TRBV11-2 and TRBJ2-3, with 8 bases aligning to TRBD1. Germline CDR1 SGHAT, CDR2 FQNNGV. There are 15 residues in the CDR3. The J segment lost 1 base and the V segment lost 8 bases, leaving 8 bases of the junction unmatched. The CDR3 DNA reads as TGTGCCAGCCTCCGAGGGGGACAGGGCACAGATACGCAGTATTTT. It specifies CASLRGGQGTDTQYF.

The J gene is TRBJ1-6, the V gene TRBV5-1; 8 nucleotides match TRBD1. Losses at the gene ends were 5 bases for V and 7 bases for J; bases not matched to a gene: 8. This CDR3 region has 15 residues. The germline V gene encodes CDR1 SGHRS and CDR2 YFSETQ. The CDR3 reads CASSWGQAFNSPLHF. The CDR3 DNA follows: TGCGCCAGCAGTTGGGGACAGGCGTTCAATTCACCCCTCCACTTT.

The chain is built from TRBV7-2 and TRBJ1-5, with TRBD1 identical over 12 bases. CDR1 is SGHTA, CDR2 FQGNSA, per germline. J gave up 6 bases and V 3 bases, and 3 bases lay outside the gene matches. This CDR3 has 15 amino acids. The CDR3: CASSFGTGGSQPQHF. The CDR3 nucleotides read TGTGCCAGCAGCTTCGGGACAGGGGGCAGTCAGCCCCAGCATTTT.

This clone was picked up one time. The V call is TRBV20-1, the J call TRBJ1-1; 7 nucleotides agree with TRBD1. V shed 7 bases, J shed 6 bases, and the junction held 5 bases outside the gene matches. The germline V gene encodes CDR1 DFQATT and CDR2 SNEGSKA (reference sequence). CDR3 length equals 11 residues. CDR3 in amino acids: CSVEGAAEAFF. For the CDR3, the DNA is TGCAGTGTGGAGGGGGCCGCTGAAGCTTTCTTT.

The chain has TRBV11-2 and TRBJ2-2; 8 bases are a match to TRBD1. This CDR3 has 17 residues. Per the germline V gene, CDR1 is SGHAT and CDR2 is FQNNGV. V was clipped by 5 bases and J by 4 bases; unmatched bases: 12. The CDR3 reads CASSLDRGQGFTGELFF. CDR3 coding DNA: TGTGCCAGCAGCCTGGATCGCGGACAGGGCTTCACCGGGGAGCTGTTTTTT.

On this clone: Other DNA variants within this sample encode the same CDR3. CDR3 sequence reads: CASSYPSQPQHF. CDR3 DNA sequence: TGTGCCAGCAGTTACCCCAGTCAGCCCCAGCATTTT. The chain is built from TRBV6-2 or TRBV6-3 and TRBJ1-5; D is unresolved. Germline CDR1 reads MNHEY; CDR2 reads SVGEGT. V gave up 2 bases and J gave up 6 bases, with 5 bases separating them. This CDR3 is built from 12 residues.

This chain links TRBV7-2 with TRBJ1-5, with 9 bases identical to TRBD1. With 4 bases clipped from V and 5 bases from J, the junction kept 9 bases outside the gene matches. The CDR3 extends over 16 amino acids. CDR1 and CDR2 (germline): SGHTA, FQGNSA. The CDR3 bases are TGTGCCAGCAGCTCCCCCGGGACAGGGTCGGATCAGCCCCAGCATTTT. The encoded protein is CASSSPGTGSDQPQHF.

The gene calls are TRBV7-2 and TRBJ1-6; unclear D gene. Germline loops: CDR1 SGHTA, CDR2 FQGNSA. The CDR3 spans 13 residues. V shed 8 bases and J shed 3 bases, with 8 bases lying between them. CDR3: CASGQVYNSPLHF. In DNA form, the CDR3 reads TGTGCCAGCGGTCAGGTCTATAATTCACCCCTCCACTTT.

V and J are TRBV18 and TRBJ2-3, with a weak D call TRBD1 (7 bases). CDR1 is KGHSH, CDR2 LQKENI, per germline. This CDR3 is built from 14 residues. V was shortened by 4 bases and J by 5 bases, with 13 bases between the two germline ends. In nucleotides, the CDR3 is TGTGCCAGCTCACGCAGGGGGGCGGTAGATACGCAGTATTTT. It encodes CASSRRGAVDTQYF.

This clone was observed a single time. The chain is built from TRBV29-1 and TRBJ2-2; maybe TRBD1 (5 bases). CDR1 is SQVTM, CDR2 ANQGSEA, per germline. Trimming left V 4 bases short and J 6 bases short, with 6 bases between. CDR3 length: 11 amino acids. The CDR3, as DNA: TGCAGCGTTGGGGGCGCCGGGGAGCTGTTTTTT. The encoded protein is CSVGGAGELFF.

This clone occurred a few times. As DNA, the CDR3 is TGTGCCAGCAGCAACACAGGGTACGAGCAGTACTTC. Translating gives CASSNTGYEQYF. V is TRBV12-3 or TRBV12-4 and J is TRBJ2-7; maybe TRBD1 (6 bases). Trimming cost V 6 bases and J 4 bases, with 10 bases left between them. The CDR3 is 12 amino acids.

The chain uses TRBV7-2 and TRBJ2-2, with a tentative D call TRBD1 (5 bases). Germline lookup yields CDR1 SGHTA and CDR2 FQGNSA. V was cut by 4 bases and J by 5 bases, with 14 bases left in between. This CDR3 has 15 amino acids. CDR3 residues: CASSSGHLGTGELFF. CDR3 DNA: TGTGCCAGCAGCTCAGGACACCTTGGGACCGGGGAGCTGTTTTTT.

V and J are TRBV19 and TRBJ1-2; TRBD1 aligns across 7 bases. This CDR3 is built from 13 residues. The germline V gene encodes CDR1 LNHDA and CDR2 SQIVND (reference sequence). V gave up 7 bases and J gave up 4 bases; unmatched junction bases: 6. CDR3 in amino acids: CASMGGQFYGYTF. The CDR3, as DNA: TGTGCCAGTATGGGGGGACAGTTCTATGGCTACACCTTC.

The CDR3 spells CASGSGAGGIYNEQFF. The CDR3 DNA sequence: TGTGCTAGTGGTTCTGGAGCGGGGGGTATATACAATGAGCAGTTCTTC. The chain uses TRBV12-5 and TRBJ2-1; the match to TRBD2 covers 9 bases. The germline gives CDR1 LGHNT, CDR2 FRNRAP. This CDR3 is 16 amino acids long. Losses at the gene ends were 4 bases for V and 4 bases for J; bases not matched to a gene: 8.